This TCR beta chain was found in a study of OX40 agonist ivuxolimab in advanced cancers. Looking at the study overall: Dose-escalation patients' cancers were hepatocellular carcinoma, melanoma, renal cell or head and neck cancer.

Using immunoSEQ multiplex PCR, the repertoire was profiled, and TCRdb retains in-frame clones only, with some absent. The table has roughly 10,000 clones, about nine tenths seen once. Overall study results and limits: The antigens recognized by the expanded peripheral T cells, that is their antigen specificity, were not determined. At 0.1 to 3.0 mg/kg and by week 6, clonal expansion occurred in CD4+ and CD8+ blood T cells.

This clone was seen just once. Its antigen is as yet unknown. Trimming stripped 2 bases from V and 3 bases from J, with 11 bases between. The CDR3 sequence is 15 residues long. Germline V gene lookup returns CDR1 SEHNR and CDR2 FQNEAQ (reference sequence). This clonotype was sampled from an adult with an advanced solid tumor such as melanoma, head and neck, liver or kidney cancer. Sequencing used CD4+ or CD8+ T cells sorted from blood, obtained in a trial of the OX40 agonist ivuxolimab. The chain has TRBV7-9 and TRBJ2-1, with unresolved D. CDR3 sequence (DNA): TGTGCCAGCAGCTTACCTCGTAGAGACTACAATGAGCAGTTCTTC. Translated: CASSLPRRDYNEQFF.